This TCR beta chain derives from a study of T cell responses to AZD1222 COVID-19 vaccine. General observations from the study: Spike was spanned by vaccine-associated CD4 TCRs, with dominance at 160-218 and 743-854. An increase in Spike-specific TCR breadth and depth was observed after two AZD1222 doses. Repertoires were collected only later (after the peak T cell response had occurred). Donors were largely white British and mainly female; clonal diversity was possibly underestimated.

The V gene lost 4 bases and the J gene lost 0 bases, with 6 bases spanning the gap. Germline V lookup: CDR1 KGHSH, CDR2 LQKENI. This CDR3 has 13 residues. Concerning this clone: Its antigen is currently unknown.

Assay used: immunoSEQ multiplex PCR; TCRdb lists only in-frame clones, some missing. The table lists around 60,000 clones, roughly 90% of them singletons. The TCR originated in an adult in good health. The chain recombines TRBV18 with TRBJ1-1; D call uncertain. The sequences come from peripheral blood, collected on day 0 of AZD1222 vaccination. CDR3 sequence: CASSLGMNTEAFF. CDR3 in DNA: TGTGCCAGCTCACTTGGCATGAACACTGAAGCTTTCTTT.